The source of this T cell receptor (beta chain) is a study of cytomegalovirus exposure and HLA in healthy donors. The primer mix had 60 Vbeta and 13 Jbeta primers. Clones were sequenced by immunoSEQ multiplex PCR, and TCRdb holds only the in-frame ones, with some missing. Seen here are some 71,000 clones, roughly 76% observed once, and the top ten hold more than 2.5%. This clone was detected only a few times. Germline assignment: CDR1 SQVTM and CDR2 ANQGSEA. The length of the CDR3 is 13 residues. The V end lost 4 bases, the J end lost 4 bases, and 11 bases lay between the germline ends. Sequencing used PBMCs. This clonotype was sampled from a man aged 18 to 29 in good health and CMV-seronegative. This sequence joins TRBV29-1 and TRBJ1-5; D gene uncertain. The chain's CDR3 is CSVGSLGNQPQHF. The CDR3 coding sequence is TGCAGCGTTGGCTCACTTGGTAATCAGCCCCAGCATTTT.